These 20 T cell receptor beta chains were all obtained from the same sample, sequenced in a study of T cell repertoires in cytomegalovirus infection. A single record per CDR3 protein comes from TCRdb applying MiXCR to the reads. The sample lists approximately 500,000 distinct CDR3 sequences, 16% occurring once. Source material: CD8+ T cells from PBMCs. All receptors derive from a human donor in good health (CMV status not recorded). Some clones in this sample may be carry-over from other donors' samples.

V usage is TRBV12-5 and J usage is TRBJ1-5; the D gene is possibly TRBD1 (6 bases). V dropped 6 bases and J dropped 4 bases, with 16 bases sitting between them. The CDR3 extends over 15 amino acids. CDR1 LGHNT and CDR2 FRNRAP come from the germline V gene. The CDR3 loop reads CASGSPDSRNQPQHF. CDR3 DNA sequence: TGTGCTAGTGGCAGCCCGGACAGTCGGAATCAGCCCCAGCATTTT.

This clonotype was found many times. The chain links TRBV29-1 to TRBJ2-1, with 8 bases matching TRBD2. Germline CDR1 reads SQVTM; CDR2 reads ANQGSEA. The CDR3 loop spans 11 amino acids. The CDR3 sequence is CSTSGYNEQFF. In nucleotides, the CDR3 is TGCAGTACTAGCGGTTACAATGAGCAGTTCTTC.

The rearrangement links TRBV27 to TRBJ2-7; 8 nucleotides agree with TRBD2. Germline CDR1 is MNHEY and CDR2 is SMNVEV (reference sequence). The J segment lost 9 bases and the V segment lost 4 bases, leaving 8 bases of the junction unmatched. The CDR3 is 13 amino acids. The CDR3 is CASSSGSGSVQYF. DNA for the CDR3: TGTGCCAGCAGTTCCGGGAGCGGGAGTGTGCAGTACTTC.

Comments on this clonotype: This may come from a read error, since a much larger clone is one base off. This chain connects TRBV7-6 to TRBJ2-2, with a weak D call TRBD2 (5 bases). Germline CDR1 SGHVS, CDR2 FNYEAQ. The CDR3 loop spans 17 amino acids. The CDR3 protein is CASSFRLHKGDTGVLFF. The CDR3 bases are TGTGCCAGCAGCTTCCGCTTACACAAGGGAGACACCGGGGTGCTGTTTTTT.

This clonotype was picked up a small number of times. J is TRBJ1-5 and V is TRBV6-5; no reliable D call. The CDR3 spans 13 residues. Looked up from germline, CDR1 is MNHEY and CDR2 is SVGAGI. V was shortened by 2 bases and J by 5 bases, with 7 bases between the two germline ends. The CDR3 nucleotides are TGTGCCAGCAGTTACCGACGGGATCAGCCCCAGCATTTT. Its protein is CASSYRRDQPQHF.

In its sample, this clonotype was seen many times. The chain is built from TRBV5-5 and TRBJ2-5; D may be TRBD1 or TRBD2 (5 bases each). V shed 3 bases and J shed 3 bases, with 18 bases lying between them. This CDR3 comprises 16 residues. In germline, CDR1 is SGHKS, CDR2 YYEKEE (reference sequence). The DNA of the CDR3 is TGTGCCAGCAGCTGGACCAGCGAGGGGATTAAAGAGACCCAGTACTTC. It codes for CASSWTSEGIKETQYF.

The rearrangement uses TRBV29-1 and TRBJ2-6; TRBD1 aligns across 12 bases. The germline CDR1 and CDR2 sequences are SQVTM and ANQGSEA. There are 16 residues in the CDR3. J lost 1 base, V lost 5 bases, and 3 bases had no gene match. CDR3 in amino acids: CSVPGQGASGANVLTF. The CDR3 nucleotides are TGCAGCGTTCCGGGACAGGGGGCATCTGGGGCCAACGTCCTGACTTTC. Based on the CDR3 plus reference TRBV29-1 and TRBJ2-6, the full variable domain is SAVISQKPSRDICQRGTSLTIQCQVDSQVTMMFWYRQQPGQSLTLIATANQGSEATYESGFVIDKFPISRPNLTFSTLTVSNMSPEDSSIYLCSVPGQGASGANVLTFGAGSRLTVL.

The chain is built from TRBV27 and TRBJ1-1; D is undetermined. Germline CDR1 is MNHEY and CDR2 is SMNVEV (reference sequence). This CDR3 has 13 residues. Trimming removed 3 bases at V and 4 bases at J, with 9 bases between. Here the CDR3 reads CASSFRPPTEAFF. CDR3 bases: TGTGCCAGCAGTTTTCGGCCCCCCACTGAAGCTTTCTTT.

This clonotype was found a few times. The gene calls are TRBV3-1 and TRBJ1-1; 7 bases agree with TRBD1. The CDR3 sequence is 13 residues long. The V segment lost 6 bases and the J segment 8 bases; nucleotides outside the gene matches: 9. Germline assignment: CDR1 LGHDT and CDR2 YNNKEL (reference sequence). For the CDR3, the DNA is TGTGCCAGCAGGACAGGGAGAGGAACCGAAGCTTTCTTT. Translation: CASRTGRGTEAFF.

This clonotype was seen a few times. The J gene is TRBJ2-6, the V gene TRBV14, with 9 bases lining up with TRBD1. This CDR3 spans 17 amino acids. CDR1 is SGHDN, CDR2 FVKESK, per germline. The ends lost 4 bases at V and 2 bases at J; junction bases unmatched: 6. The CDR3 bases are TGTGCCAGCAGCCTCTACCGGGACAGGGCTGGGGCCAACGTCCTGACTTTC. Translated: CASSLYRDRAGANVLTF. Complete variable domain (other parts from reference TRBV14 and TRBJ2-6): EAGVTQFPSHSVIEKGQTVTLRCDPISGHDNLYWYRRVMGKEIKFLLHFVKESKQDESGMPNNRFLAERTGGTYSTLKVQPAELEDSGVYFCASSLYRDRAGANVLTFGAGSRLTVL.

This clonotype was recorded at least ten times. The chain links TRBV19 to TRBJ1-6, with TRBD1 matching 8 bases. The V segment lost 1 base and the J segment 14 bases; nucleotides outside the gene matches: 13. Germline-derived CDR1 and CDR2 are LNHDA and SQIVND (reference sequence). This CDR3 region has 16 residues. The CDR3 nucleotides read TGTGCCAGTAGTATAGCTCTTCGGACAGGGCAAAAATCCCTCCACTTT. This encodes CASSIALRTGQKSLHF.

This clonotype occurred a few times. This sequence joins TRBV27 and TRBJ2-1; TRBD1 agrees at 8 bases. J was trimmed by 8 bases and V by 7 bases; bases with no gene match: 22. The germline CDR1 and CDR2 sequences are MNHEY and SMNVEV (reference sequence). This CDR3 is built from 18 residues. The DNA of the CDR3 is TGTGCCAGCAAAGACAGGGGACACCTCAGGCTTGTGCATGATGAGCAGTTCTTC. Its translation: CASKDRGHLRLVHDEQFF.

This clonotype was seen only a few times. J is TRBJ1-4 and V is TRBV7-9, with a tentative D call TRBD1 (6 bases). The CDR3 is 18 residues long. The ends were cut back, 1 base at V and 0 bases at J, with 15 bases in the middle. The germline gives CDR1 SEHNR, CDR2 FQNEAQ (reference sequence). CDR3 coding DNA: TGTGCCAGCAGCTTAGGGGGGCAAGGCAGTGCAACTAATGAAAAACTGTTTTTT. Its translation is CASSLGGQGSATNEKLFF.

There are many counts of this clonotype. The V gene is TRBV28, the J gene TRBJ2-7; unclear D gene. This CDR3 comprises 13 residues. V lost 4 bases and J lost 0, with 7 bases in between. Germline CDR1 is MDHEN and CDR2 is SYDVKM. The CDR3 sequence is CASSSPGSYEQYF. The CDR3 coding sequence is TGTGCCAGCAGTTCCCCAGGCTCCTACGAGCAGTACTTC.

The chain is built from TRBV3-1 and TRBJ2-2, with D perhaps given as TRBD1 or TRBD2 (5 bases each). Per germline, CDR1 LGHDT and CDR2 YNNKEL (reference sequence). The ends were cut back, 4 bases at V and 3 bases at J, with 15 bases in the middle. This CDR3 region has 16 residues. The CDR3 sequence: CASSPLGRGDTGELFF. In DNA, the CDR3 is TGTGCCAGCAGCCCCCTAGGGAGAGGGGACACCGGGGAGCTGTTTTTT.

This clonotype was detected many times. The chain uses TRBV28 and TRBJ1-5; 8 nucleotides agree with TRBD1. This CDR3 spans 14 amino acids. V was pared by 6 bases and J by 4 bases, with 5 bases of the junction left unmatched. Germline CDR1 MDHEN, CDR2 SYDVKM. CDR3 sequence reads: CASRGTGFNQPQHF. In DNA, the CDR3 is TGTGCCAGCAGAGGGACAGGCTTTAATCAGCCCCAGCATTTT.

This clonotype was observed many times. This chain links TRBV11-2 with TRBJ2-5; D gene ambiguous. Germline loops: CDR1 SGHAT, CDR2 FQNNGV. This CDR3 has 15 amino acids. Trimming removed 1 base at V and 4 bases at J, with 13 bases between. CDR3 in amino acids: CASSLGQRPRETQYF. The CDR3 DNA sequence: TGTGCCAGCAGCTTAGGTCAGCGACCCCGAGAGACCCAGTACTTC.

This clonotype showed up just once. Written as DNA, the CDR3 is TGCAGTGCTAGCCGCGCTGAGTTCTTC. This sequence encodes CSASRAEFF. J is TRBJ2-1 and V is TRBV20-1; no firm D call. This CDR3 is built from 9 residues. V was shortened by 3 bases and J by 14 bases, with 8 bases between the two germline ends. The germline CDR1 and CDR2 sequences are DFQATT and SNEGSKA (reference sequence).

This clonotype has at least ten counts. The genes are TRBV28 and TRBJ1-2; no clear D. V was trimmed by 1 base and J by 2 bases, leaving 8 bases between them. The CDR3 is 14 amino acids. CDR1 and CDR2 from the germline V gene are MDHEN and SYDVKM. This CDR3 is CASSLSGLNYGYTF. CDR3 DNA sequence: TGTGCCAGCAGTTTATCGGGGTTGAACTATGGCTACACCTTC.

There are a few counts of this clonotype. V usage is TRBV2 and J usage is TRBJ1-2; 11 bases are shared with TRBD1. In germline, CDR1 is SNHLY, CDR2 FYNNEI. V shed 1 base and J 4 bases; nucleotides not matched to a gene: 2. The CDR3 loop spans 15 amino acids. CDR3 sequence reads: CASSEGTGGFYGYTF. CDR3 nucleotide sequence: TGTGCCAGCAGTGAAGGGACAGGGGGCTTCTATGGCTACACCTTC.